These T cell receptor beta chains were read from a single sample in a study of OX40 agonist ivuxolimab in advanced cancers. Produced via immunoSEQ multiplex PCR; TCRdb's table is partial and in-frame only. The repertoire holds 25,000 to 30,000 clones, with 82% as singletons. This specimen consisted of CD4+ or CD8+ T cells sorted from blood, obtained in a trial of the OX40 agonist ivuxolimab. Source of these receptors: an adult with an advanced solid tumor such as melanoma, head and neck, liver or kidney cancer. Both conserved end residues are part of each CDR3. Fields, in order: D gene, J gene, clone size, V gene, CDR3 protein, CDR3 DNA. D genes are given only for firm matches. Only some rows state a clone size, as once, few, many or a class for expanded clones.

>-|TRBJ2-1|-|TRBV4-1
CASSQGDRPVF
TGCGCCAGCAGCCAAGGGGACCGACCTGTCTTC
>TRBD2|TRBJ2-7|-|TRBV7-9
CASSPPPGLAGGPPREQYF
TGTGCCAGCAGCCCACCCCCGGGACTAGCGGGAGGGCCCCCTAGAGAGCAGTACTTC
>-|TRBJ1-1|-|TRBV4-3
CASSQAGYTEAFF
TGCGCCAGCAGCCAAGCGGGGTACACTGAAGCTTTCTTT
>-|TRBJ1-6|-|TRBV28
CASSSERYNSPLHF
TGTGCCAGCAGCTCCGAGAGGTATAATTCACCCCTCCACTTT
>-|TRBJ2-2|-|TRBV5-6
CASRFTGRTGELFF
TGTGCCAGCAGGTTCACAGGGAGGACCGGGGAGCTGTTTTTT
>TRBD1|TRBJ2-2|-|TRBV27
CASSPWTGSNTGELFF
TGTGCCAGCAGTCCTTGGACAGGCTCGAACACCGGGGAGCTGTTTTTT
>TRBD1|TRBJ1-5|-|TRBV5-1
CASSLGGQSNQPQHF
TGCGCCAGCAGCTTGGGGGGACAGAGCAATCAGCCCCAGCATTTT
>-|TRBJ2-1|once|TRBV5-8
CASSLGLGNEQFF
TGTGCCAGCAGCTTGGGACTAGGCAATGAGCAGTTCTTC
>-|TRBJ1-2|once|TRBV4-3
CASSQGSGVNYGYTF
TGCGCCAGCAGCCAAGGGTCAGGGGTTAACTATGGCTACACCTTC
>-|TRBJ2-7|-|TRBV5-6
CASSLGHGSYEQYF
TGTGCCAGCAGCTTGGGACATGGCTCCTACGAGCAGTACTTC
>-|TRBJ2-7|-|TRBV27
CASRRDHSYEQYF
TGTGCCAGCCGTCGGGACCACTCCTACGAGCAGTACTTC
>-|TRBJ1-1|-|TRBV29-1
CSVDAGRTNTEAFF
TGCAGCGTTGACGCGGGACGGACGAACACTGAAGCTTTCTTT
>-|TRBJ2-2|-|TRBV11-1
CASSLEGTSNTGELFF
TGTGCCAGCAGCTTAGAGGGAACTAGCAACACCGGGGAGCTGTTTTTT
>-|TRBJ2-6|-|TRBV9
CASRRSDSGANVLTF
TGTGCCAGCAGGAGAAGCGACTCTGGGGCCAACGTCCTGACTTTC
>-|TRBJ2-2|-|TRBV27
CATTPPTGELFF
TGTGCCACCACCCCACCGACCGGGGAGCTGTTTTTT
>-|TRBJ1-1|-|TRBV5-4
CASSLVGALEAFF
TGTGCCAGCAGCTTGGTTGGGGCCCTTGAAGCTTTCTTT
>-|TRBJ2-3|-|TRBV27
CASSLGTSLITDTQYF
TGTGCCAGCAGTCTCGGGACATCGCTTATCACAGATACGCAGTATTTT
>-|TRBJ2-5|-|TRBV7-9
CASSSTGTQETQYF
TGTGCCAGCAGCTCGACTGGGACCCAAGAGACCCAGTACTTC
>-|TRBJ1-4|-|TRBV5-1
CASSLGDRSNEKLFF
TGCGCCAGCAGCTTGGGTGACAGGAGTAATGAAAAACTGTTTTTT
>TRBD2|TRBJ2-1|few|TRBV4-1
CASSQLGRTSVYNEQFF
TGCGCCAGCAGCCAGCTGGGCCGGACTAGCGTGTACAATGAGCAGTTCTTC
>TRBD2|TRBJ2-1|-|TRBV4-2
CASSQDFSGGYNEQFF
TGTGCCAGCAGCCAAGATTTTAGCGGGGGCTACAATGAGCAGTTCTTC
>TRBD2|TRBJ2-7|-|TRBV6-5
CASSYSSGGAYEQYF
TGTGCCAGCAGTTACTCTAGCGGGGGGGCCTACGAGCAGTACTTC
>-|TRBJ1-5|-|TRBV9
CASSVASRGQPQHF
TGTGCCAGCAGCGTAGCTTCGAGAGGGCAGCCCCAGCATTTT
>-|TRBJ2-7|-|TRBV7-9
CASSLEAYEQYF
TGTGCCAGCAGCTTAGAGGCCTACGAGCAGTACTTC
>-|TRBJ2-3|-|TRBV9
CASSVGGTDTQYF
TGTGCCAGCAGCGTGGGCGGAACAGATACGCAGTATTTT
>-|TRBJ1-2|-|TRBV6-5
CASSYEGGIYGYTF
TGTGCCAGCAGTTACGAAGGGGGGATCTATGGCTACACCTTC
>TRBD2|TRBJ2-2|-|TRBV5-1
CASSLYSGRAGELFF
TGCGCCAGCAGCTTGTACAGCGGGAGGGCCGGGGAGCTGTTTTTT
>-|TRBJ1-2|-|TRBV29-1
CSAGQLNGYTF
TGCAGCGCTGGACAACTAAATGGCTACACCTTC
>-|TRBJ2-2|-|TRBV29-1
CSVCCWGKAGELFF
TGCAGCGTTTGTTGCTGGGGGAAGGCCGGGGAGCTGTTTTTT
>TRBD1|TRBJ1-1|-|TRBV30
CAWSVGTGNTEAFF
TGTGCCTGGAGTGTAGGGACAGGGAACACTGAAGCTTTCTTT
>-|TRBJ2-2|-|TRBV10-1
CASSDSPGIGELFF
TGCGCCAGCAGTGATTCCCCAGGGATCGGGGAGCTGTTTTTT
>-|TRBJ2-1|-|TRBV2
CASSETGSSYNEQFF
TGTGCCAGCAGTGAAACGGGGTCTTCCTACAATGAGCAGTTCTTC
>-|TRBJ2-7|-|TRBV5-1
CASSGNRDYEQYF
TGCGCCAGCAGCGGGAACAGGGACTACGAGCAGTACTTC
>-|TRBJ1-6|-|TRBV5-6
CASSLGSVNSPLHF
TGTGCCAGCAGCCTTGGGTCCGTTAATTCACCCCTCCACTTT
>-|TRBJ1-5|-|TRBV27
CASSLTVDQPQHF
TGTGCCAGCAGTTTAACTGTCGATCAGCCCCAGCATTTT
>-|TRBJ2-5|-|TRBV11-3
CASSLGSEGTQYF
TGTGCCAGCAGCTTAGGATCTGAGGGGACCCAGTACTTC
>TRBD1|TRBJ2-7|-|TRBV11-2
CASTPRDRLSYEQYF
TGTGCCAGCACCCCCCGGGACAGACTTTCCTACGAGCAGTACTTC
>TRBD1|TRBJ2-7|-|TRBV7-9
CASSLEGGSSYEQYF
TGTGCCAGCAGCTTAGAAGGGGGCAGCTCCTACGAGCAGTACTTC
>TRBD1|TRBJ2-1|-|TRBV11-2
CASSFQGARNEQFF
TGTGCCAGCAGCTTTCAGGGGGCGCGTAATGAGCAGTTCTTC
>TRBD1|TRBJ2-7|-|TRBV5-1
CASSLGTGSSYEQYF
TGCGCCAGCAGCCTCGGGACAGGAAGCTCCTACGAGCAGTACTTC
>TRBD2|TRBJ2-1|-|TRBV23-1
CASIFPGLAGGSEQFF
TGCGCCAGCATCTTCCCGGGACTAGCTGGGGGGTCTGAGCAGTTCTTC
>TRBD1|TRBJ1-5|-|TRBV27
CASSLSRTGDQPQHF
TGTGCCAGCAGTTTATCCCGGACAGGAGATCAGCCCCAGCATTTT
>TRBD2|TRBJ2-7|few|TRBV27
CASSSRLLGGFYEQYF
TGTGCCAGCAGTTCCAGACTGTTGGGGGGGTTCTACGAGCAGTACTTC
>TRBD1|TRBJ1-2|-|TRBV25-1
CASSEPGQGILGYTF
TGTGCCAGCAGTGAACCAGGACAGGGGATCTTGGGCTACACCTTC
>TRBD2|TRBJ2-1|-|TRBV7-8
CASSAGLGSPPHPNNEQFF
TGTGCCAGCAGCGCGGGACTAGGGTCCCCCCCCCACCCCAACAATGAGCAGTTCTTC